The entry below gives a single T cell receptor (beta chain) sequence along with its context. This table comes from immunoSEQ multiplex PCR, and its TCRdb copy is limited to in-frame clones, with some not included. Counted here are about 170,000 clones, around 78% occurring once; the ten biggest clones make up around 4.3%. The data belong to a study of blood T cell repertoires in COVID-19. Background on the study: The samples span acute and convalescent COVID-19 from the United States, Italy and Spain.

The study recruited people aged roughly 18 to 100 years across more than 20 US areas. Cohort 3 recovery required two negative PCRs, clearance, or symptom resolution. V was pared by 9 bases and J by 5 bases, with 9 bases of the junction left unmatched. Germline CDR1 KGHDR, CDR2 SFDVKD. This CDR3 has 14 residues. The sequenced sample was PBMCs or T cells enriched from blood (not recorded which). The sequence was obtained from a woman aged 50 to 60 who had recovered from COVID-19. The chain couples TRBV24-1 to TRBJ2-5, with 9 bases lining up with TRBD1. CDR3 protein: CATSIGTGSETQYF. CDR3 DNA sequence: TGTGCCACCTCTATAGGGACAGGGTCGGAGACCCAGTACTTC.